The entry below describes one T cell receptor beta chain. The antigen remains unidentified. This specimen belongs to a study of T cell responses to AZD1222 COVID-19 vaccine. The germline V and J ends were trimmed by 3 bases and 4 bases, with 15 bases remaining between them. The CDR3 is made up of 15 amino acids. The germline CDR1 and CDR2 sequences are LNHDA and SQIVND (reference sequence). The assay was immunoSEQ multiplex PCR, and TCRdb's table has in-frame clones only and misses some. Of about 110,000 clones listed, less than 95% were seen once; the top ten hold 2.9%. Overall study findings and caveats: White British ancestry dominated among donors, who included more females, and clonal diversity was possibly underestimated.

The gene calls are TRBV19 and TRBJ1-2; the D is unclear. The source was peripheral blood, collected 28 days after the second AZD1222 dose. This sequence was found in an adult who received the AZD1222 COVID-19 vaccine. CDR3 sequence (DNA): TGTGCCAGTAGTATCGCGACGGGCCTCCCCTATGGCTACACCTTC. It yields the protein CASSIATGLPYGYTF.